This section outlines one T cell receptor (beta chain) sequence together with its context. The antigen is not known. This sample was taken from a study of cytomegalovirus exposure and HLA in healthy donors. About the research overall: An earlier analysis found some 100 million unique TCR beta sequences from about 190 million T cells. Study observations and caveats: The study recorded over 150 TCR beta chains that were cytomegalovirus-associated.

Primers for the PCR totalled 60 Vbeta and 13 Jbeta. Sequencing was performed with immunoSEQ multiplex PCR; in TCRdb, only in-frame clones are kept and a portion is missing. The sample lists 50,000 to 55,000 clones, 55% to 80% seen once, with around a fifth in the top ten. The CDR3 contains 13 residues. From germline, CDR1 is LGHNA and CDR2 YSLEER. V was clipped by 4 bases and J by 0 bases, with 7 bases between them. The sample was PBMCs. The source is a woman aged 50 to 60 in good health and CMV-seropositive. The gene calls are TRBV4-3 and TRBJ2-7; D might be TRBD1 (5 bases). CDR3 in amino acids: CASSPTVSYEQYF. The CDR3 bases are TGCGCCAGCAGCCCGACAGTCTCCTACGAGCAGTACTTC.